This T cell receptor beta chain was sequenced for a study of Ad26.COV2.S vaccination and SARS-CoV-2 variants. Sequenced by immunoSEQ multiplex PCR; TCRdb stores in-frame clones only, minus some. In the table there are about 350,000 clones, 70% to 90% of which are singletons. Treatment here: 15 to 20 received Ad26.COV2.S at low or high dose, single or two shots; several received placebo; per-sample allocation not given. Sampling took place 63 days after the first vaccine or placebo injection. The V and J ends lost 0 bases and 0 bases respectively, with 11 bases between them. This CDR3 is built from 17 residues. Germline values: CDR1 MGHRA, CDR2 YSYEKL.

The J gene is TRBJ2-2, the V gene TRBV4-1, with TRBD2 as a possible D gene (5 bases). The origin of this receptor is a person between 18 and 65 years old who received the Ad26.COV2.S COVID-19 vaccine or a placebo. The sample here was peripheral blood, taken in a trial of Ad26.COV2.S vaccine versus placebo. The CDR3, as DNA: TGCGCCAGCAGCCAAGAAGTTGCGGGTACGAACACCGGGGAGCTGTTTTTT. It translates to CASSQEVAGTNTGELFF.